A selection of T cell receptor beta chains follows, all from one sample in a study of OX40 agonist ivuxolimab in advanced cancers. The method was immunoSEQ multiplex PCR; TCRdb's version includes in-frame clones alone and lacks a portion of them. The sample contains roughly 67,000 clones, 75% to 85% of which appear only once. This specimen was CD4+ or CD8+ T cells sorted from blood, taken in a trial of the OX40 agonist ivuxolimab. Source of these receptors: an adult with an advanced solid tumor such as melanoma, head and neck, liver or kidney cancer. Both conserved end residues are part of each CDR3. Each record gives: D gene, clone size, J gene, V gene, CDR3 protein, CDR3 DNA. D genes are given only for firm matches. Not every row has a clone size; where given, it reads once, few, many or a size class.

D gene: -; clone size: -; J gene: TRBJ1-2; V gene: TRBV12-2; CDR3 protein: CASRPRETLTYGYTF; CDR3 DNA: TGTGCAAGTCGCCCCAGGGAGACCTTGACATATGGCTACACCTTC
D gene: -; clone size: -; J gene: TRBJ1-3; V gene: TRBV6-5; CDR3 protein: CASSGGGGLGNTIYF; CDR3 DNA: TGTGCCAGCAGTGGAGGAGGGGGTTTAGGAAACACCATATATTTT
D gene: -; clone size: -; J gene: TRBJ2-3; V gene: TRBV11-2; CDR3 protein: CASSFRQDTDTQYF; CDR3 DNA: TGTGCCAGCAGCTTCCGACAGGACACAGATACGCAGTATTTT
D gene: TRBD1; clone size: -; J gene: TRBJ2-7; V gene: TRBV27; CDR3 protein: CASSPPDRDEQYF; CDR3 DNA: TGTGCCAGCAGCCCGCCGGACAGGGACGAGCAGTACTTC
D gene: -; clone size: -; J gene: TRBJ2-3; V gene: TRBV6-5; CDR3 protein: CASSYQPGTDTQYF; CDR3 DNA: TGTGCCAGCAGTTACCAACCCGGCACAGATACGCAGTATTTT
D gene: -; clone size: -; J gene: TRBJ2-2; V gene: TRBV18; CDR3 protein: CASSPRSQELFF; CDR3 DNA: TGTGCCAGCTCCCCCAGATCGCAGGAGCTGTTTTTT
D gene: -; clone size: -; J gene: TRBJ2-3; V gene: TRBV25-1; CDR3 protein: CASSEHGDTDTQYF; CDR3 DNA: TGTGCCAGCAGTGAACACGGGGACACAGATACGCAGTATTTT
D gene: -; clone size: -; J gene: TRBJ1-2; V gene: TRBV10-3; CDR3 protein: CAISDNDYGYTF; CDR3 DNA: TGTGCCATCAGTGACAACGACTATGGCTACACCTTC
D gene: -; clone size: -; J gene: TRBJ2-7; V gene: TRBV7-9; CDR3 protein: CASSAPVWGAFSYEQYF; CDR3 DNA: TGTGCCAGCAGCGCACCAGTGTGGGGGGCATTCTCCTACGAGCAGTACTTC
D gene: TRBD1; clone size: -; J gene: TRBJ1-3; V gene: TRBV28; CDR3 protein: CASSFQDRGGNTIYF; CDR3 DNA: TGTGCCAGCAGTTTCCAAGACAGGGGAGGAAACACCATATATTTT
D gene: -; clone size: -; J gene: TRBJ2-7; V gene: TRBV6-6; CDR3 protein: CASSSSGDDAYF; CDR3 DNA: -
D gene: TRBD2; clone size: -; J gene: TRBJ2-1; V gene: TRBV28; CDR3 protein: CASSPRIAGMRVEQFF; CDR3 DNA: TGTGCCAGCAGCCCCCGGATAGCGGGAATGAGAGTCGAGCAGTTCTTC
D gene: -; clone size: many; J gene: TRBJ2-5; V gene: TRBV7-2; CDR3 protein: CASSFSGETQYF; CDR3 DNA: TGTGCCAGCAGCTTTAGCGGAGAGACCCAGTACTTC
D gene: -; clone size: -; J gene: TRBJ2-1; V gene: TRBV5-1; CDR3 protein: CASSLVGEQFF; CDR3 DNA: TGCGCCAGCAGCTTGGTTGGTGAGCAGTTCTTC
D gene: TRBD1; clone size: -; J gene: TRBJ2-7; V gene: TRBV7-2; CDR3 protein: CASSSTGGGEQYF; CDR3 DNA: TGTGCCAGCAGCTCGACAGGGGGCGGCGAGCAGTACTTC
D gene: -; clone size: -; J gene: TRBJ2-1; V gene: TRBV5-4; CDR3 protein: CASSLGSPSSYNEQFF; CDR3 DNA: TGTGCCAGCAGCCTTGGGTCACCAAGCTCCTACAATGAGCAGTTCTTC